Below, 3 T cell receptor beta chains from the same sample are listed, as sequenced in a study of technical replicates of blood from a few donors (dated by TCRdb to between 2016 and 2019). Library preparation employed the immunoSEQ multiplex PCR assay. TCRdb's version of the immuneACCESS table is confined to in-frame rearrangements and falls short of the full clone set. An unresolved V gene accounts for under half of the shortfall where checked; the remainder is of unknown origin. A total of some 57,000 clones appear in this sample, almost 97% of them only once. The ten largest clonotypes hold 0.19% of the sample. Material for sequencing was T cells isolated from PBMCs. These TCRs come from a human donor in good health.

The gene calls are TRBV19 and TRBJ2-5, with unresolved D. The CDR3 totals 17 residues. CDR1 is LNHDA and CDR2 is SQIVND in the germline V gene (reference sequence). V was pared by 2 bases and J by 5 bases, with 21 bases between. CDR3 DNA sequence: TGTGCCAGTAGTATATCGGGTCCCCCGCACAACCGGGAGACCCAGTACTTC. Amino acid sequence: CASSISGPPHNRETQYF.

The V call is TRBV29-1, the J call TRBJ1-2; maybe TRBD1 (5 bases). The germline gives CDR1 SQVTM, CDR2 ANQGSEA. This CDR3 comprises 15 residues. Trimming stripped 0 bases from V and 5 bases from J, with 16 bases between. DNA for the CDR3: TGCAGCGTTGAAGAAAGAGATTGGGGCCCTTATGGCTACACCTTC. This codes for CSVEERDWGPYGYTF.

The rearrangement joins TRBV4-1 to TRBJ2-7, with 11 bases lining up with TRBD2. The CDR3 spans 13 residues. V trimming: 5 bases; J trimming: 6 bases; junction bases outside the gene matches: 3. The V gene's germline CDR1 is MGHRA and CDR2 YSYEKL. In nucleotides, the CDR3 is TGCGCCAGCAGCACCGGGACTAGCGGCGAGCAGTACTTC. It encodes CASSTGTSGEQYF.